These T cell receptor beta chains were read from a single sample in a study of blood T cell repertoires in COVID-19. The method was immunoSEQ multiplex PCR; TCRdb's version includes in-frame clones alone and lacks a portion of them. The table has 310,000 or so clones, 80% to 90% seen once. Input material: peripheral blood. These TCRs come from a woman aged 45-65 years with acute or convalescent COVID-19. CDR3s include the opening cysteine and the closing phenylalanine or tryptophan.

v_call: TRBV4-1
cdr3_aa: CASWGLRGGTGEGYTF

v_call: TRBV6-5
cdr3_aa: CASGRLARRTDTQYF

v_call: TRBV5-8
cdr3_aa: CASSLGTYTDTQYF

v_call: TRBV7-9
cdr3_aa: CASSLFEDTEAFF

v_call: TRBV30
cdr3_aa: CAWNYFTEAFF

v_call: TRBV19
cdr3_aa: CASSIPGQINYGYTF

v_call: TRBV19
cdr3_aa: CASSSTGTGINEQFF

v_call: TRBV5-1
cdr3_aa: CASSLWGGSPTEAFF

v_call: TRBV12-5
cdr3_aa: CASGLGLGQGTGANVLTF

v_call: TRBV12-5
cdr3_aa: CASGLSPRTEKLFF

v_call: TRBV6-4
cdr3_aa: CASRDIAGTGINEQFF

v_call: TRBV19
cdr3_aa: CASTGDNYYGYTF